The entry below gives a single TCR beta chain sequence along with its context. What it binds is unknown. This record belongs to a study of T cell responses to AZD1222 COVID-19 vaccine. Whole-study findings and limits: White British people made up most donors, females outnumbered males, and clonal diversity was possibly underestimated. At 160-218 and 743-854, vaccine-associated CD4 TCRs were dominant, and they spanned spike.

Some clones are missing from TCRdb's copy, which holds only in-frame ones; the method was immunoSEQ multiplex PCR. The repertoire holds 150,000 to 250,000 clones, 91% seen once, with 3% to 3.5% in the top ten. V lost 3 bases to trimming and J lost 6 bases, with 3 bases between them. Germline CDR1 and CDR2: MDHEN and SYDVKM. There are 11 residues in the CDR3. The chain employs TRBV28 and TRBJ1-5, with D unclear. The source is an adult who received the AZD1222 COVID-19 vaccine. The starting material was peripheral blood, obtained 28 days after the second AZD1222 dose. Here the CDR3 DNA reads TGTGCCAGCAGTTTCATTCAGCCCCAGCATTTT. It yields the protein CASSFIQPQHF.